This T cell receptor (beta chain) was sequenced in a study of T-cell reconstitution after alpha-beta-depleted transplantation in children. The ends were cut back, 0 bases at V and 8 bases at J, with 11 bases in the middle. CDR3 size: 14 residues. Germline lookup yields CDR1 SGHDN and CDR2 FVKESK. Molecular barcoding with unique molecular identifiers was used for the TCRbeta library. One entry per CDR3 protein, called by TCRdb with MiXCR from the PCR reads. The sample holds 700,000 to 950,000 distinct CDR3 sequences, less than 20% seen once. The V and J genes are TRBV14 and TRBJ2-4; D unresolved. The source material was PBMCs, mostly from graft donor cells, sampled 360 days after TCRalphabeta/CD19-depleted stem cell transplant. The source of this sequence is a male patient younger than 18 who had a stem cell transplant for acute lymphoblastic leukemia, so the T cells may come from the graft donor. As DNA, the CDR3 is TGTGCCAGCAGCCAAGATCGGCAAAGGGACATTCAGTACTTC. This encodes CASSQDRQRDIQYF.